The rows below give T cell receptor beta chains drawn from one sample of a study of identical twins. MiXCR, run by TCRdb on the 5' RACE reads, gives a single entry per CDR3 protein. The table shows 210,000 or so distinct CDR3 sequences, with about 7.5% occurring only once. These data were also reused for a study on yellow fever vaccine responses in identical twins.

The sample comprised memory (CD45RO+) T cells sorted from blood. These receptors were collected from a woman aged 18-29 years in good health. The CDR3 runs from the conserved cysteine through the conserved F or W. A D gene is named only where the DNA matches it firmly. Not every row has a clone size; where given, it reads once, few, many or a size class.

TRBV6-1	TRBJ2-7	.	.	TGTGCCAGCAGTGAAGCTCTACTGGGAGGGCAGTACTTC	CASSEALLGGQYF
TRBV5-1	TRBJ1-4	few	.	TGCGCCAGCAGCTTAAGGGGGGCCCCTAATGAAAAACTGTTTTTT	CASSLRGAPNEKLFF
TRBV7-9	TRBJ1-2	.	TRBD1	TGTGCCAGCAGCTTATTGTTGGGGGACAGTGGCGGCTACACCTTC	CASSLLLGDSGGYTF
TRBV6-1	TRBJ2-7	.	.	TGTGCCAGCAGGGGGACTTGGGCTGCCTACGAGCAGTACTTC	CASRGTWAAYEQYF
TRBV20-1	TRBJ2-6	few	.	TGCAGTGCTAGAGTTTTCGGGCAGAACTCTGGGGCCAACGTCCTGACTTTC	CSARVFGQNSGANVLTF
TRBV12-3/TRBV12-4	TRBJ2-1	many	.	TGTGCCAGCAGTATTCTTTCGATTCGGGGTGAGCAGTTCTTC	CASSILSIRGEQFF
TRBV4-3	TRBJ2-5	few	.	TGCGCCAGCAGCCAAGAACTAGGACGGGAGACCCAGTACTTC	CASSQELGRETQYF
TRBV7-3	TRBJ2-1	.	.	TGTGCCAGCAGCTACAAGGGGGTCGGCAATGAGCAGTTCTTC	CASSYKGVGNEQFF
TRBV24-1	TRBJ1-2	.	.	TGTGCCACCAGTGACCAAAATGACAGGATCGACTATGGCTACACCTTC	CATSDQNDRIDYGYTF
TRBV7-2	TRBJ2-4	few	.	TGTGCCAGCAGCTTGTCCCCGGCAGGGTTAAACATTCAGTACTTC	CASSLSPAGLNIQYF
TRBV4-1	TRBJ2-7	many	.	TGCGCCAGCAGCCAAGGCACAGGCTACGAGCAGTACTTC	CASSQGTGYEQYF
TRBV19	TRBJ1-1	many	.	TGTGCCAGTAGTGTCAGCATGAACACTGAAGCTTTCTTT	CASSVSMNTEAFF
TRBV12-3/TRBV12-4	TRBJ1-5	few	.	TGTGCCAGCAGTTTAGGAGTAACAGGGTATAGCAATCAGCCCCAGCATTTT	CASSLGVTGYSNQPQHF
TRBV20-1	TRBJ1-1	.	.	TGCAGTGCCCGCGTATTGGGGATGAACACTGAAGCTTTCTTT	CSARVLGMNTEAFF
TRBV15	TRBJ2-7	few	.	TGTGCCACCAGCAGAGAGACGAGCGAGACAGGTCCCTACGAGCAGTACTTC	CATSRETSETGPYEQYF
TRBV12-3/TRBV12-4	TRBJ2-5	few	.	TGTGCCAGCAGTTTGAGTGGAGCGGAGACCCAGTACTTC	CASSLSGAETQYF
TRBV7-2	TRBJ2-7	few	.	TGTGCCAGCAGCTTAGACAGTCTATCAACTTCCTACGAGCAGTACTTC	CASSLDSLSTSYEQYF
TRBV7-2	TRBJ1-6	many	TRBD1	TGTGCCAGCAGCTTGGACAGGCGTTCACCCCTCCACTTT	CASSLDRRSPLHF
TRBV7-8	TRBJ2-7	many	.	TGTGCCAGCAGCTTAGGGAAATCCTACGAGCAGTACTTC	CASSLGKSYEQYF
TRBV6-2/TRBV6-3	TRBJ1-2	few	.	TGTGCCAGCAGTTACCTGACAGAGTTCTATGGCTACACCTTC	CASSYLTEFYGYTF
TRBV27	TRBJ2-5	.	.	TGTGCCAGCAGGGGACATTCAGAGACCCAGTACTTC	CASRGHSETQYF
TRBV18	TRBJ2-5	many	.	TGTGCCAGCTCACCTCTTGTAGCGTATGAGACCCAGTACTTC	CASSPLVAYETQYF
TRBV28	TRBJ2-5	many	TRBD2	TGTGCCAGCAGTGACACTAGGACTAGCGGGAGGGACCAAGAGACCCAGTACTTC	CASSDTRTSGRDQETQYF
TRBV20-1	TRBJ1-1	many	.	TGCAGTGCTAGAGCAGGGAAGGCTGAAGCTTTCTTT	CSARAGKAEAFF
TRBV5-1	TRBJ2-3	many	.	TGCGCCAGCAGCTTGCCAGGGTCCTCCACAGATACGCAGTATTTT	CASSLPGSSTDTQYF
TRBV6-1	TRBJ2-3	many	TRBD2	TGTGCCAGCAGTGGACTAGCGGGAGCAGATACGCAGTATTTT	CASSGLAGADTQYF
TRBV11-2	TRBJ2-5	few	.	TGTGCCAGCAGCTTTACAACTAGTATCGACCAAGAGACCCAGTACTTC	CASSFTTSIDQETQYF
TRBV2	TRBJ2-7	.	TRBD2	TGTGCCAGCAGGGCGGCCGGGACGGGAGGCTACGAGCAGTACTTC	CASRAAGTGGYEQYF
TRBV20-1	TRBJ1-6	many	TRBD1	TGCAGTGCGAGACAGGGAGAAAAGGATTCACCCCTCCACTTT	CSARQGEKDSPLHF
TRBV30	TRBJ2-3	few	TRBD1	TGTGCCTGGATGACAGGGGCCACAGATACGCAGTATTTT	CAWMTGATDTQYF
TRBV7-8	TRBJ2-2	few	TRBD2	TGTGCCAGCAGCTTACTGCTAGCGGGGGGGCCCGGGGAGCTGTTTTTT	CASSLLLAGGPGELFF
TRBV20-1	TRBJ2-1	.	TRBD2	TGCAGTGCGGGAGGGTCTAGCGGGAGTAAAATCCTCTACAATGAGCAGTTCTTC	CSAGGSSGSKILYNEQFF
TRBV7-2	TRBJ2-1	few	TRBD2	TGTGCCAGCAGCCGAGGGACTAGCGCTGAGCAGTTCTTC	CASSRGTSAEQFF
TRBV6-4	TRBJ2-7	.	TRBD2	TGTGCCAGCAGTGAAGGGACTAGCGGGAAAGAGCAGTACTTC	CASSEGTSGKEQYF
TRBV27	TRBJ1-5	many	.	TGTGCCAGCGGACTCCTAAATAGCAATCAGCCCCAGCATTTT	CASGLLNSNQPQHF
TRBV7-9	TRBJ2-3	.	TRBD1	TGTGCCAGCAGCTTAGTACGCGGGACAGGGGGCTTAGATACGCAGTATTTT	CASSLVRGTGGLDTQYF
TRBV7-2	TRBJ1-2	.	.	TGTGCCAGCAGCTCTGAAGGCTATGGCTACACCTTC	CASSSEGYGYTF
TRBV28	TRBJ2-7	.	TRBD2	TGTGCCAGCAGTAGCCCAGCTAGCGGATTAAAATGGGACGAGCAGTACTTC	CASSSPASGLKWDEQYF
TRBV20-1	TRBJ2-3	many	.	TGCAGTGCTAGCCCTGGGGGGGCCCAGCGGGATAGCACAGATACGCAGTATTTT	CSASPGGAQRDSTDTQYF
TRBV5-6	TRBJ2-1	once	.	TGTGCCAGCAGCTCCGGGCTAGGGTCCAACGCCTACAATGAGCAGTTCTTC	CASSSGLGSNAYNEQFF
TRBV12-3/TRBV12-4	TRBJ2-1	many	.	TGTGCCAGCAGTTTACTGGGGGCCGAGGAGTTCTTC	CASSLLGAEEFF
TRBV10-1	TRBJ2-2	few	TRBD2	TGCGCCAGCAGTGGGAGCGGGAGTCGGACCGGGGAGCTGTTTTTT	CASSGSGSRTGELFF
TRBV6-2/TRBV6-3	TRBJ2-1	.	TRBD1	TGTGCCAGCAGTCCGGACAGGGGGCTGTTCTTC	CASSPDRGLFF
TRBV20-1	TRBJ2-1	many	.	TGCAGTGCTAGACCCCTGGCGGGGAGTTACAATGAGCAGTTCTTC	CSARPLAGSYNEQFF
TRBV6-5	TRBJ2-1	few	TRBD2	TGTGCCAGCAGTTACACCGGGACTAGCCCCCTGGGGAATGAGCAGTTCTTC	CASSYTGTSPLGNEQFF
TRBV28	TRBJ2-4	many	TRBD2	TGTGCCAGCAGTCCAACGCTAGCGGGCCTCCTAAACATTCAGTACTTC	CASSPTLAGLLNIQYF
TRBV18	TRBJ2-5	few	TRBD1	TGTGCCAGCTCACCGATACTCCGGGACAGGGGAGAGACCCAGTACTTC	CASSPILRDRGETQYF
TRBV20-1	TRBJ2-7	.	TRBD2	TGCAGTGCTAGAGGATCCGGGACTAGCGCGATCTACGAGCAGTACTTC	CSARGSGTSAIYEQYF
TRBV24-1	TRBJ2-2	few	.	TGTGCCACCACCCAAGGTGGGGAGGCCGGGGAGCTGTTTTTT	CATTQGGEAGELFF
TRBV5-1	TRBJ2-2	many	TRBD1	TGCGCCAGCAGCCAGAGGGGAGACAGGGGGCGAACCGGGGAGCTGTTTTTT	CASSQRGDRGRTGELFF
TRBV27	TRBJ2-7	many	.	TGTGCCAGCAGTTTATCCGGCAGGGTTATCGCCCACGAGCAGTACTTC	CASSLSGRVIAHEQYF
TRBV12-3/TRBV12-4	TRBJ1-4	many	.	TGTGCCAGCAGCTCCCCGGAGGAAAAACTGTTTTTT	CASSSPEEKLFF
TRBV6-1	TRBJ2-2	.	.	TGTGCCAGCATCTTTTTATTAGGCGGGGAGCTGTTTTTT	CASIFLLGGELFF
TRBV20-1	TRBJ2-1	many	TRBD1	TGCAGTGTCCGGGACAGGGTAAATATTGGCAATGAGCAGTTCTTC	CSVRDRVNIGNEQFF